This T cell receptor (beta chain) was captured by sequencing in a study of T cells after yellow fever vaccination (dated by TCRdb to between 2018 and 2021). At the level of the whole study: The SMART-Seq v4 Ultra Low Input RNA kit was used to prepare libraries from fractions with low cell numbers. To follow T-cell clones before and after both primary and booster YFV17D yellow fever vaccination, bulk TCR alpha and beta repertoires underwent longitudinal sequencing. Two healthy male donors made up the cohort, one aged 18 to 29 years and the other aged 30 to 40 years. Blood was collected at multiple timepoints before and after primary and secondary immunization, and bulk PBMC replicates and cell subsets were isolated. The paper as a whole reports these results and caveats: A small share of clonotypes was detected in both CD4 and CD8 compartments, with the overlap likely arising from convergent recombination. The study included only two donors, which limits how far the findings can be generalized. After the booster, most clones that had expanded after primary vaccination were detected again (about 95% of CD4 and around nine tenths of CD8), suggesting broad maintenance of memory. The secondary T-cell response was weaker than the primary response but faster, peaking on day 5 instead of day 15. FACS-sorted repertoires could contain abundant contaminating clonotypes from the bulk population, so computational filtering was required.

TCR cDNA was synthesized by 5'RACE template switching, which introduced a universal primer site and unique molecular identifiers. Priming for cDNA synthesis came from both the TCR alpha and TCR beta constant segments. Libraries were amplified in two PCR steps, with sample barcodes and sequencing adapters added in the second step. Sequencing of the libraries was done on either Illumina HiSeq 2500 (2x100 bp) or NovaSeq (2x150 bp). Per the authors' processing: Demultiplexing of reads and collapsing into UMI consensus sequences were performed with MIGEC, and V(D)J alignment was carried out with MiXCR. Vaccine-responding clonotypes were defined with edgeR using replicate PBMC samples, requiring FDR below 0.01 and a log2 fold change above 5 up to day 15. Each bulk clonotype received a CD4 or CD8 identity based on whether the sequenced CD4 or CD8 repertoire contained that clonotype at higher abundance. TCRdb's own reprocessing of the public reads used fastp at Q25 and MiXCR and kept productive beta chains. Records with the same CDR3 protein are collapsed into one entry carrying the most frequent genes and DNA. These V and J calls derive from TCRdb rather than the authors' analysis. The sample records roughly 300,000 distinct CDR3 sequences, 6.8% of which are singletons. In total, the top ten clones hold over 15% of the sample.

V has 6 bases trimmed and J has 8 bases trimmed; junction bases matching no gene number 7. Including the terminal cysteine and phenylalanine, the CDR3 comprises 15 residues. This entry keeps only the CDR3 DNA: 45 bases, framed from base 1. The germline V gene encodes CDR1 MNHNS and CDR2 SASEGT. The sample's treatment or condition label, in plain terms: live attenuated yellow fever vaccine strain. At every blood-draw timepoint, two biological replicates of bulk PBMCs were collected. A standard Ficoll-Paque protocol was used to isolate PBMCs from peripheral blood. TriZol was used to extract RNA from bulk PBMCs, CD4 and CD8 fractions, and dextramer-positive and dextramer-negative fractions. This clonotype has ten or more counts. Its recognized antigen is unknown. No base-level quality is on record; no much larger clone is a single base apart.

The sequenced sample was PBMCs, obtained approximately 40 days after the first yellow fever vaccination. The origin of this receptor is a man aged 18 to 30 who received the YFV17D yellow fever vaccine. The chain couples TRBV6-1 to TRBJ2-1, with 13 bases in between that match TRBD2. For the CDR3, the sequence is CASRKLAGGRDEQFF. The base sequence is TGTGCCAGCAGAAAACTAGCGGGGGGGCGGGATGAGCAGTTCTTC.